Below, one TCR beta chain is given with its context. The antigen is undetermined. The entry originates in a study of CD8 T cells in Susac syndrome. Overall study findings and caveats: Maximal CD8+ clonal expansion in Susac was observed within TEMRA cells and among active patients.

The CDR3 contains 15 residues. The trim removed 5 bases at V and 6 bases at J, leaving 10 bases unmatched. A quantity of about 0.45 to 1 ug RNA underwent reverse transcription using random hexamers. TCR beta CDR3 was amplified by immunoSEQ multiplex PCR. This amplification extended across 54 Vbeta and 13 Jbeta segments. One entry per CDR3 protein, called by TCRdb with MiXCR from the immunoSEQ multiplex PCR reads. The sample lists 150,000 to 200,000 distinct CDR3 sequences, roughly 94% occurring once. TCR beta sequencing was performed on blood CD8+ and CD4+ T cells. The V call is TRBV12-3 or TRBV12-4, the J call TRBJ2-7; 10 positions match TRBD2. The clonotype originates from a human donor with Susac syndrome. Sequences were obtained from CD8+ T cells from PBMCs. The DNA for the CDR3 is TGTGCCAGCAGTCCGGCGGGCCTAGCGGGAGCCGAGCAGTACTTC. Translated, it gives CASSPAGLAGAEQYF.